This TCR beta chain is drawn from a study of CD4 T cells in relation to SARS-CoV-2 and coronaviruses. Regarding the study as a whole: Memory recall responses, not primary responses primed in culture, are what the assay detects. Each donor contributed either pre-pandemic or post-infection samples, not both. Monoreactive clones expanded significantly more to SARS-CoV-2 than crossreactive clones did. In roughly 60% of donors, memory CD4+ clonotypes crossrecognized SARS-CoV-2 and at least one common cold coronavirus spike.

A single count supports this clone. Its target is not known. The assay was immunoSEQ multiplex PCR, and TCRdb's table has in-frame clones only and misses some. The sample has some 69,000 clones; 94% are singletons. The CDR3 sequence is 15 residues long. The germline gives CDR1 KGHDR, CDR2 SFDVKD. The ends were cut back, 0 bases at V and 5 bases at J, with 12 bases in the middle. Unexposed donor CD4+ T cells date from about 2011-2018, before the COVID-19 pandemic. The receptor was isolated from a human donor in good health. J is TRBJ2-5 and V is TRBV24-1, with D possibly TRBD2 on 6 matching bases. Sequenced material: naive CD4+ T cells from PBMCs. Subset given: naive CD4+ T cells isolated by negative enrichment. CDR3 sequence: CATSDLKWSGETQYF. The CDR3 bases are TGTGCCACCAGTGATTTGAAGTGGAGCGGGGAGACCCAGTACTTC.